These 15 T cell receptor beta chains originate from one sample sequenced in a study of Tregs in tolerant kidney transplant recipients. Related graft donors supplied nonmyeloablative bone marrow transplants, and mixed chimerism was transient. Repertoires were generated with immunoSEQ multiplex PCR, while TCRdb's copy carries only in-frame clones and drops some. This sample's table has under 7,500 clones. This material consisted of CD4+ T cells from blood (PBMCs), taken 6 months after the transplant. These receptors were obtained from a human patient who received a combined kidney and bone marrow transplant. Part of the T cell pool may stem from the graft donor.

Remarks on this clone: Sequencing ends 3 residues short of the CDR3 end; the germline J gene provides the rest. The genes are TRBV20-1 and TRBJ2-1, with TRBD2 identical over 12 bases. This CDR3 region has 15 residues. CDR1 and CDR2 from the germline V gene are DFQATT and SNEGSKA (reference sequence). V gave up 6 bases and J gave up 5 bases; unmatched junction bases: 8. The CDR3 spells CSAPRTSGKNNEQFF. The part of the CDR3 DNA that was read is TGCAGTGCCCCTAGGACTAGCGGGAAAAACAATGAG.

For this clone: Sequencing ends 3 residues short of the CDR3 end; the germline J gene provides the rest. The V call is TRBV5-1, the J call TRBJ2-7; D may be TRBD2 (6 bases). With 6 bases removed from V and 2 bases from J, the gap between germline ends came to 15 bases. CDR3 length equals 14 residues. Per the germline V gene, CDR1 is SGHRS and CDR2 is YFSETQ. Here the CDR3 reads CASTRGAATYEQYF. The sequenced CDR3 bases are TGCGCCAGCACCCGCGGGGCGGCGACCTACGAG.

Comments on this clone: The read gets to within 3 residues of the CDR3 end, and the germline J gene fills in the rest. This chain uses TRBV7-2 with TRBJ1-4; D uncertain. Germline V gene lookup returns CDR1 SGHTA and CDR2 FQGNSA. Trimming cost V 5 bases and J 5 bases, with 9 bases left between them. The CDR3 runs to 13 residues. The sequenced CDR3 bases are TGTGCCAGCAGCCCGAGTACAAATGAAAAA. Its protein product is CASSPSTNEK. The whole CDR3 reads CASSPSTNEKLFF.

Turning to this clone: The CDR3 end falls 3 residues outside the read, so it is completed with the germline J gene. The chain joins TRBV20-1 to TRBJ2-3; TRBD2 might be the D (7 bases). The CDR3 has 15 amino acids. Germline CDR1 is DFQATT and CDR2 is SNEGSKA (reference sequence). V was cut by 6 bases and J by 2 bases, with 18 bases left in between. Here the CDR3 reads CSAAGERGITDTQYF. The part of the CDR3 DNA that was read is TGCAGTGCCGCGGGAGAGAGGGGGATCACAGATACG.

As for this clone: At one end the junction does not follow the germline gene, possibly because of a read error. The CDR3 is cut off 3 residues early in the read; its end comes from the germline J gene. The V and J genes are TRBV19 and TRBJ1-1; D not resolved. This CDR3 is built from 13 residues. In germline, CDR1 is LNHDA, CDR2 SQIVND (reference sequence). The sequenced part of the CDR3 DNA is TGTGCCAGTACCCCCGGGTGGAACACTGAC. It encodes CASTPGWNTD. The full CDR3 reads CASTPGWNTDAFF.

This clone is identified as medium-sized from frequency. The read ends 3 residues shy of where the CDR3 ends; the end is completed using the germline J gene. The genes are TRBV5-1 and TRBJ2-3; 8 bases agree with TRBD2. Per germline, CDR1 SGHRS and CDR2 YFSETQ. CDR3 length equals 17 residues. V lost 0 bases to trimming and J lost 5 bases; unmatched junction nucleotides: 11. The CDR3 protein is CASSLALSSGTGDTQYF. The CDR3 DNA, read in part, is TGCGCCAGCAGCTTGGCCTTGAGTAGCGGGACTGGAGATACG.

Regarding this clone: Read sequence stops 3 residues before the CDR3 end, and the germline J gene provides the missing end. V gene TRBV4-1 combines with J gene TRBJ1-3, with D hard to call. The V gene lost 3 bases and the J gene lost 0 bases, with 9 bases spanning the gap. The CDR3 has 15 amino acids. Germline loops: CDR1 MGHRA, CDR2 YSYEKL. The CDR3 loop is CASSHTSVSGNTIYF. The covered CDR3 bases are TGCGCCAGCAGCCACACATCAGTCTCTGGAAACACC.

Regarding this clone: From the germline J gene comes the end of the CDR3, since the read stops 3 residues before it. The chain uses TRBV28 and TRBJ1-2; D not resolved. The CDR3 consists of 13 residues. Trimming removed 6 bases at V and 3 bases at J, with 11 bases between. Germline CDR1 MDHEN, CDR2 SYDVKM. The CDR3 loop is CASRIGSHYGYTF. The DNA read from the CDR3 is TGTGCCAGCAGAATAGGGTCCCACTATGGC.

About this clone itself: The read halts 3 residues ahead of the CDR3 end, with the missing end drawn from the germline J gene. This sequence joins TRBV7-9 and TRBJ2-7; TRBD2 agrees at 8 bases. The germline gives CDR1 SEHNR, CDR2 FQNEAQ (reference sequence). Unmatched junction bases numbered 4, after V lost 4 bases and J lost 2 bases. This CDR3 spans 14 amino acids. The CDR3 sequence is CASSSGLVAYEQYF. CDR3 bases read: TGTGCCAGCAGCTCGGGACTAGTTGCCTACGAG.

About this clone: The read terminates 3 residues ahead of where the CDR3 ends, so the germline J gene completes it. In the same sample, other DNA sequences code for this CDR3. The V and J genes are TRBV6-1 and TRBJ2-3, with 8 bases aligning to TRBD2. The germline gives CDR1 MNHNS, CDR2 SASEGT. Unmatched junction bases numbered 5, after V lost 2 bases and J lost 4 bases. The CDR3 has 15 amino acids. The part of the CDR3 DNA that was read is TGTGCCAGCAGTGAACTCTCTAGCGGGCCAGATACG. Its protein is CASSELSSGPDT. The whole CDR3 region reads CASSELSSGPDTQYF.

In terms of frequency, this clone is medium-sized (0.01 to 0.1%). The read terminates 3 residues ahead of where the CDR3 ends, so the germline J gene completes it. The J gene is TRBJ1-1, the V gene TRBV5-1, with TRBD1 as a possible D gene (5 bases). Germline V gives CDR1 SGHRS, CDR2 YFSETQ. The V and J ends lost 3 bases and 6 bases respectively, with 15 bases between them. The CDR3 extends over 14 amino acids. The CDR3 reads CASSSAGISSEAFF. The part of the CDR3 DNA that was read is TGCGCCAGCAGCTCTGCAGGGATTAGTTCTGAA. The full variable domain, with the rest looked up from reference TRBV5-1 and TRBJ1-1, is KAGVTQTPRYLIKTRGQQVTLSCSPISGHRSVSWYQQTPGQGLQFLFEYFSETQRNKGNFPGRFSGRQFSNSRSEMNVSTLELGDSALYLCASSSAGISSEAFFGQGTRLTVV.

A note on this clone: Read data end 3 residues before the CDR3 end; the end is taken from the germline J gene. The chain is built from TRBV5-1 and TRBJ2-7; 11 bases match TRBD2. CDR3 length: 17 residues. The V gene's germline CDR1 is SGHRS and CDR2 YFSETQ. With V trimmed by 0 bases and J by 1 base, 6 bases remained unmatched. Partial CDR3 DNA: TGCGCCAGCAGCTTGGTAGCGGGAGGGCCGGGTTCCTACGAG. Amino acid sequence: CASSLVAGGPGSYE. The entire CDR3 protein reads CASSLVAGGPGSYEQYF. Full variable domain (outside the CDR3, taken from reference TRBV5-1 and TRBJ2-7): KAGVTQTPRYLIKTRGQQVTLSCSPISGHRSVSWYQQTPGQGLQFLFEYFSETQRNKGNFPGRFSGRQFSNSRSEMNVSTLELGDSALYLCASSLVAGGPGSYEQYFGPGTRLTVT.

The CDR3 bases that were read are TGCAGCGTCGCGACAGGGACGGATCAGCCC. This codes for CSVATGTDQP. The full CDR3 protein reads CSVATGTDQPQHF. The chain has TRBV29-1 and TRBJ1-5; 7 bases line up with TRBD1. The read ends 3 residues shy of where the CDR3 ends; the end is completed using the germline J gene. The V gene end was trimmed by 6 bases and the J gene end by 5 bases; junction bases not matched to a gene: 7. The CDR3 has 13 residues. Per germline, CDR1 SQVTM and CDR2 ANQGSEA.

About this clone itself: The CDR3 goes on 3 residues after the read ends, and that part is filled in from the germline J gene. The V and J genes are TRBV6-2 or TRBV6-3 and TRBJ2-5; 9 nucleotides align to TRBD1. The germline gives CDR1 MNHEY, CDR2 SVGEGT. V lost 6 bases, J lost 4 bases, and 12 bases stayed unmatched. The CDR3 is 16 amino acids. The CDR3 spells CASRSRQGVFLETQYF. CDR3 DNA, as far as it was read: TGTGCCAGCAGGTCCAGACAGGGGGTTTTCTTAGAGACC.

As for this clone: The read terminates 3 residues ahead of where the CDR3 ends, so the germline J gene completes it. J is TRBJ2-3 and V is TRBV9; TRBD2 aligns across 7 bases. CDR1 and CDR2 from the germline V gene are SGDLS and YYNGEE. Trimming at V came to 4 bases and at J to 5 bases, leaving 10 bases not matched to a gene. The CDR3 runs to 15 residues. The part of the CDR3 DNA that was read is TGTGCCAGCAGCAAGGAGGCGGGAGTGGGAGATACG. Amino acids: CASSKEAGVGDT. The CDR3 in full is CASSKEAGVGDTQYF.